Below, 16 T cell receptor beta chains from the same sample are listed, as sequenced in a study of OX40 agonist ivuxolimab in advanced cancers. Sequencing used immunoSEQ multiplex PCR; TCRdb keeps in-frame clones, though not all of them. The profile shows 45,000 to 50,000 clones, around nine tenths of them singletons. Sequencing used CD4+ or CD8+ T cells sorted from blood, obtained in a trial of the OX40 agonist ivuxolimab. The receptors here all came from an adult with an advanced solid tumor such as melanoma, head and neck, liver or kidney cancer.

The chain couples TRBV10-3 to TRBJ2-7; TRBD2 matches at 8 bases. Germline CDR1 and CDR2: ENHRY and SYGVKD. The V and J ends lost 8 bases and 2 bases, in that order; junction bases with no gene match: 5. This CDR3 contains 13 residues. CDR3 DNA: TGTGCCATCGCGGGGGGTTTAACCTACGAGCAGTACTTC. Translating it yields CAIAGGLTYEQYF.

The rearrangement links TRBV7-3 to TRBJ2-3; no reliable D call. Between the trimmed V and J ends, which lost 2 bases and 1 base, there was a span of 13 bases. In germline, CDR1 is SGHTA, CDR2 FQGTGA. This CDR3 contains 16 residues. The CDR3 region has the DNA TGTGCCAGCAGCTTAGGGCGGAACCCCCGCACAGATACGCAGTATTTT. Translation gives CASSLGRNPRTDTQYF.

This chain uses TRBV18 with TRBJ1-5, with D uncertain. V was shortened by 6 bases and J by 1 base, with 10 bases between the two germline ends. This CDR3 comprises 14 residues. Germline loops: CDR1 KGHSH, CDR2 LQKENI. CDR3 residues: CASSSGVSNQPQHF. The DNA of the CDR3 is TGTGCCAGCTCTTCCGGGGTAAGCAATCAGCCCCAGCATTTT.

The genes are TRBV5-1 and TRBJ1-3; D call uncertain. This CDR3 has 15 amino acids. The V end was cut by 0 bases, the J end by 0 bases, with 7 bases between. The V gene's germline CDR1 is SGHRS and CDR2 YFSETQ. The chain's CDR3 is CASSLEQSSGNTIYF. The DNA of the CDR3 is TGCGCCAGCAGCTTGGAACAGAGCTCTGGAAACACCATATATTTT. The full variable domain, with the rest looked up from reference TRBV5-1 and TRBJ1-3, is KAGVTQTPRYLIKTRGQQVTLSCSPISGHRSVSWYQQTPGQGLQFLFEYFSETQRNKGNFPGRFSGRQFSNSRSEMNVSTLELGDSALYLCASSLEQSSGNTIYFGEGSWLTVV.

For the CDR3, the DNA is TGCGCCAGCAGCAATGGCCAGGGGGGCACAGATACGCAGTATTTT. Amino acid sequence: CASSNGQGGTDTQYF. V and J are TRBV5-1 and TRBJ2-3, with 7 bases lining up with TRBD1. The length of the CDR3 is 15 residues. Losses at the gene ends were 4 bases for V and 1 base for J; bases not matched to a gene: 6. Germline CDR1 reads SGHRS; CDR2 reads YFSETQ.

This clone appeared once. The V gene is TRBV13, the J gene TRBJ1-1; no clear D gene. This CDR3 is 14 amino acids long. Trimming took 5 bases from V and 9 from J, leaving 19 bases between them. Germline lookup yields CDR1 PRHDT and CDR2 FYEKMQ (reference sequence). The CDR3, as DNA: TGTGCCAGCAGCCAAGGGAGGGAGGGTATGAAAGCTTTCTTT. It codes for CASSQGREGMKAFF. Filled out from reference TRBV13 and TRBJ1-1, the complete variable domain reads AAGVIQSPRHLIKEKRETATLKCYPIPRHDTVYWYQQGPGQDPQFLISFYEKMQSDKGSIPDRFSAQQFSDYHSELNMSSLELGDSALYFCASSQGREGMKAFFGQGTRLTVV.

Only one count was recorded for this clone. The chain recombines TRBV10-1 with TRBJ2-3; 9 positions agree with TRBD2. V trimming: 10 bases; J trimming: 3 bases; junction bases outside the gene matches: 17. The CDR3 is made up of 17 amino acids. Germline V gene data show CDR1 as WNHNN and CDR2 as SYGVQD (reference sequence). CDR3 loop: CANWSAGGPKGTDTQYF. The CDR3 DNA reads TGCGCCAATTGGTCGGCGGGAGGGCCGAAGGGGACAGATACGCAGTATTTT.

In its sample, this clone was seen a few times. The rearrangement joins TRBV7-6 to TRBJ2-7; D unresolved. This CDR3 spans 14 amino acids. Germline values: CDR1 SGHVS, CDR2 FNYEAQ. Trimming removed 5 bases at V and 3 bases at J, with 14 bases between. This CDR3 reads CASSENRAHYEQYF. The CDR3 nucleotides read TGTGCCAGCAGCGAAAACCGGGCCCACTACGAGCAGTACTTC.

The V call is TRBV7-9, the J call TRBJ1-1, with TRBD1 matching over 7 bases. Germline V lookup: CDR1 SEHNR, CDR2 FQNEAQ (reference sequence). The CDR3 has 15 amino acids. J gave up 1 base and V 1 base, and 3 bases lay outside the gene matches. The CDR3 DNA reads TGTGCCAGCAGCTTAGTGAGGGGGCAGAACACTGAAGCTTTCTTT. It encodes CASSLVRGQNTEAFF.

This chain uses TRBV5-1 with TRBJ2-7; D is unclear. The CDR3 length is 13 residues. V lost 0 bases and J lost 5, with 9 bases in between. CDR1 and CDR2 from the germline V gene are SGHRS and YFSETQ. The CDR3 reads CASSLGPGNEQYF. DNA for the CDR3: TGCGCCAGCAGCTTGGGTCCTGGCAACGAGCAGTACTTC.

V usage is TRBV2 and J usage is TRBJ1-6, with 7 bases fitting TRBD1. Germline V gene lookup returns CDR1 SNHLY and CDR2 FYNNEI. Trimming took 10 bases from V and 7 from J; bases not matched to a gene: 13. The CDR3 extends over 15 amino acids. The CDR3 protein is CATNSRQGGNSPLHF. As DNA, the CDR3 is TGTGCCACCAACAGCCGACAGGGAGGAAATTCACCCCTCCACTTT.

The chain combines TRBV4-1 with TRBJ2-7; the match to TRBD2 covers 8 bases. This CDR3 is built from 16 residues. Germline CDR1 reads MGHRA; CDR2 reads YSYEKL. After removal of 1 base from V and 3 bases from J, the junction contained 8 bases not matched to a gene. The DNA for the CDR3 is TGCGCCAGCAGCCAAGGGCGAGCGGGGGCCCACTACGAGCAGTACTTC. Protein: CASSQGRAGAHYEQYF.

The chain links TRBV5-1 to TRBJ1-2; the D is unclear. V lost 3 bases and J 5 bases, leaving 17 bases between the germline ends. In germline, CDR1 is SGHRS, CDR2 YFSETQ. The CDR3 extends over 15 amino acids. Here the CDR3 reads CASSSRRAGTYGYTF. The CDR3 coding sequence is TGCGCCAGCAGCTCCCGGAGGGCAGGAACGTATGGCTACACCTTC.

The chain recombines TRBV19 with TRBJ2-6; D gene unclear. With 3 bases removed from V and 4 bases from J, the gap between germline ends came to 13 bases. The CDR3 has 16 residues. From germline, CDR1 is LNHDA and CDR2 SQIVND (reference sequence). The CDR3 bases are TGTGCCAGTAGTATTATAGAAGTTTCAGGGGCCAACGTCCTGACTTTC. The encoded protein is CASSIIEVSGANVLTF.

The rearrangement joins TRBV28 to TRBJ1-5, with D unclear. Trimming took off 10 bases at V and 0 bases at J, with 10 bases between the two ends. Germline CDR1 reads MDHEN; CDR2 reads SYDVKM. The CDR3 covers 13 residues. The CDR3 DNA sequence: TGTGCCACCCAACGAAATAGCAATCAGCCCCAGCATTTT. It translates to CATQRNSNQPQHF.

The chain couples TRBV18 to TRBJ2-6; the match to TRBD1 covers 11 bases. Trimming at V came to 1 base and at J to 2 bases, leaving 1 base not matched to a gene. Germline V lookup: CDR1 KGHSH, CDR2 LQKENI. The CDR3 spans 17 residues. The CDR3 loop reads CASSPRDRGTGANVLTF. The CDR3 nucleotides are TGTGCCAGCTCACCACGGGACAGGGGGACTGGGGCCAACGTCCTGACTTTC.